The present T cell receptor (beta chain) was sequenced within a study of cytomegalovirus exposure and HLA in healthy donors (dated by TCRdb to about 2017). Broadly, across the study: According to an earlier analysis of several hundred of the donors, about 170 million T cells yielded 95 million to 140 million unique TCR beta sequences and 276 Gb of sequence data. Approximately 330 gigabases of sequencing data and about 92 million unique TCR sequences made up an early release that covered fewer than 650 HLA-typed donors. Of the roughly 400 genotyped donors, over 70% fell in the genetic ancestry cluster associated with self-reported Caucasian donors. The aim of the study was to test whether cataloging public T cell receptors could identify signatures of past pathogen exposure. Using immunosequencing, the study profiled T cell repertoires from fewer than 700 subjects and related those repertoires to cytomegalovirus serostatus. Besides the first cohort of around 700 subjects, a separate validation cohort made up of roughly 130 different subjects was used. High-throughput TCR immunosequencing, statistical association of individual TCRs with disease status, and machine learning were combined to predict cytomegalovirus infection status. To study patterns of TCR occurrence, a later analysis re-analyzed previously published TCR beta repertoires from 500 to 850 donors and added high-resolution HLA genotyping. The later analysis used no new phenotypic data to find candidate immune exposures, relying instead on TCR beta sequences and their occurrence across donors. An earlier analysis of around 580 of the donors used high-throughput TCR beta sequencing to judge whether each TCR beta V gene segment behaved as functional or pseudogenic. Donor age, sex, ethnicity and CMV serostatus were compiled alongside the repertoire data. In a later genetic analysis, genome-wide SNP genotypes for about three fifths of the roughly 670 donors were used, and that subset was treated as a discovery cohort. All discovery cohort repertoires had been generated using a single sequencing platform. Both class I and class II loci were covered by HLA typing, at four-digit resolution. The number of typed donors differed by locus: about 629-630 for A, B, C, DRB1 and DQB1; 522 for DQA1; over 600 for DPA1; and about 450 for DPB1. Several DR-DQ haplotypes were handled as single units for association and clustering because linkage in the cohort was strong. On average, roughly 250,000 unique TCR beta nucleotide sequences were sequenced per donor among roughly 430 genotyped donors of the cohort, with roughly 19% of those sequences being non-productive.

The cohort comprised some 730 healthy bone marrow donors. At the time of sampling, every cohort member was nominally healthy, though immune exposures that went unrecorded were likely present. The donor was CMV seropositive and belonged to the group of more than 250 seropositive cohort members. A peripheral blood sample was provided by each donor, and peripheral blood mononuclear cells were used for TCR beta sequencing. The Qiagen DNeasy Blood Extraction Kit was used to extract genomic DNA from the blood cell samples. Broader findings and caveats from the paper: The study listed 150 to 200 TCR beta chains as associated with cytomegalovirus. In both the original and validation cohorts, the classifier was reported to diagnose cytomegalovirus status with high specificity and sensitivity. CMV serostatus was the only immune exposure information available for the cohort. In a later analysis, 16,951 TCR beta sequences were associated with specific HLA alleles at a false discovery rate of 0.05. In a later analysis, TCR association rates were found to vary across HLA loci, with the most associated TCRs seen for DRB1 alleles and the fewest for HLA-C alleles. Three of the identified cytomegalovirus-associated TCR beta chains were confirmed in vitro to be specific for cytomegalovirus antigens. Roughly uniform sequencing depth across donors was assumed in presence/absence analyses, although this assumption may not hold. Only TCR beta chains were sequenced in this cohort, and the absence of alpha or paired-chain data limited detectable features. The sequencing pipeline was judged likely to have produced a cluster of highly shared sequence variants as a technical artifact. Because counts were too low, 15 or so rarely observed V segments, including chromosome 9 orphons, were excluded from the earlier analysis of around 590 of the donors. In an earlier analysis of around 500 of the donors, most TCR beta V segments appeared in productive rearrangements about 87% or about 30% of the time, broadly matching IMGT annotations. Compared with equally common non-associated chains, HLA-associated TCR beta chains in a later analysis were more clonally expanded and had lower generation probabilities. While some public TCRs were present in many individuals, most TCR sequences turned up only very rarely across donors. It was suggested by the authors that the approach could potentially be generalized to other disease states and immunological phenotypes. Compared with the roughly 710-donor mean, donors in an Asian-associated ancestry cluster had fewer N-insertions in productive TCRs, according to a later genetic analysis. A further reported finding was that TCR beta sequences accurately predicted the HLA-A and HLA-B alleles for most subjects in the first cohort. Most CMV-associated TCR beta chains appeared to be HLA-restricted in a later analysis, and the HLA associations seemed to be driven largely by CMV exposure. HLA typing was unavailable for some donors at each locus, so association tests used only the typed subset. V-gene and J-gene trimming of TCR beta chains was associated with a missense DCLRE1C variant in a later genetic analysis, and the association was replicated in an independent cohort. A later analysis reported that several top co-occurrence clusters appeared linked to parvovirus B19, influenza, CMV and Epstein-Barr virus. Assigning TCR associations to individual alleles was difficult when HLA alleles, especially DR and DQ, strongly co-occurred. Linkage disequilibrium might explain the correlated functional status among segregating V segments, but an unknown experimental factor could not be ruled out.

Of note for this clone: The antigen it recognizes is unknown. Qualities for individual bases were not recorded, and no much larger clone is one base off.

The library came from the immunoSEQ multiplex PCR assay. The multiplex PCR relied on a mix of 60 forward primers for TCR Vbeta segments and 13 reverse primers for TCR Jbeta segments. Amplification of the CDR3 region of rearranged TCR beta genes was performed with a multiplex PCR assay on genomic DNA. The Illumina HiSeq System was used to sequence the amplified TCR beta libraries as 87-base-pair reads. In the authors' own workflow: A later analysis tallied approximately 87 million unique TCR beta chains across the 666 repertoires, and about 10 million of those chains were shared by two or more donors. A nearest-neighbor algorithm error-corrected the raw reads and collapsed the reads into unique sequences, merging closely related sequences to remove PCR and sequencing errors. CDR3 sequences were aligned to IMGT reference sequences to assign V, D and J gene segments. For a sequence to be retained, a match of at least six nucleotides to both a V gene segment and a J gene segment was required. Rearrangements were called productive when the CDR3 lacked stop codons and stayed in frame with V and J; all others were non-productive. Following IMGT convention, CDR3 was defined as the stretch from the second conserved V-encoded cysteine up to the conserved J-encoded phenylalanine. In an earlier analysis of roughly 610 of the donors, sequences lacking an unambiguous match to a single V gene segment were excluded. An earlier analysis of around 600 of the donors classified V segments as functional when productive rearrangements were above 56.7% and as segregating when the standard deviation between donors was above 5%. To diagnose cytomegalovirus status from the catalog of TCR beta chain sequences, a statistical classification framework was built. In a later analysis, TCR nucleotide sequences were compared against IMGT/GENE-DB human TR gene sequences so that V and J genes could be assigned. In a later analysis, CDR3 sequences and most-parsimonious VDJ recombination scenarios were assigned using the TCRdist pipeline. In a later analysis, each TCR beta chain was defined by its CDR3 amino acid sequence together with its V-gene family, and reads without a unique V-gene family were excluded. A later analysis removed several hundred highly shared, low-generation-probability nucleotide sequences to deal with suspected cross-contamination and a sequencing artifact. A later analysis calculated a clonal expansion index for each public chain from normalized within-repertoire ranks of inferred template counts. Generation probabilities in a later analysis came from a VDJ recombination model fitted to out-of-frame rearrangements, and those results were checked against IGoR. A later analysis scored TCR-TCR, TCR-HLA and TCR-CMV co-occurrence with hypergeometric tests, applying a repertoire-size bias correction to TCR pairs. In a later analysis, false discovery rates were estimated by permuting HLA or CMV assignments 20 times. A later analysis grouped co-occurring TCRs with DBSCAN, adding TCRdist sequence similarity when clustering within HLA-allele-positive subsets. For co-occurrence clustering, repertoires with fewer than 30,000 or more than 120,000 public chains were excluded, along with about five repertoires with anomalous nucleotide sharing. The table comes from immuneACCESS by way of TCRdb, which keeps in-frame sequences with V and J called. Part of the clones is missing from these tables; in studies checked, under half for an unresolved V gene and the rest for unknown reasons. That table furnishes V, J and clone size, whereas the DNA furnished D and trimming. The sample has some 190,000 clones on record, more than 75% of them singletons. The ten largest make up about 2.5% of the sample.

Specimen: PBMCs. The clonotype comes from a woman in her thirties in good health and CMV-seropositive.

The CDR3 amino acid sequence is: CASRLGQGNTGELFF. The DNA reads TGTGCCAGTCGTCTGGGACAGGGAAACACCGGGGAGCTGTTTTTT. The chain employs TRBV19 and TRBJ2-2; the central 9 bases match TRBD1. Including cysteine and phenylalanine, the CDR3 has 15 amino acids. The kept DNA is CDR3 alone, 45 bases in frame from the first base. Here V drops 8 bases and J drops 2 bases, and the junction holds 6 bases not matched to any gene. According to the germline V gene (reference sequence), CDR1 reads LNHDA and CDR2 reads SQIVND.